This TCR beta chain stems from a study of T cells after yellow fever vaccination. For the study at large: Libraries from low-cell-number fractions were prepared with the SMART-Seq v4 Ultra Low Input RNA kit.

Broader study findings: Peaking faster, on day 5 versus 15, the secondary response was nonetheless weaker. CD4 and CD8 compartments shared a small share of clonotypes, likely from convergent recombination.

Germline assignment: CDR1 SGHNT and CDR2 YYREEE (reference sequence). CDR3 length: 16 residues. Trimming removed 0 bases from V and 8 bases from J; junction bases left unmatched: 10. About this clonotype: Its antigen is still unknown.

Generation of TCR cDNA used 5'RACE template switching (which added a universal primer site and UMIs). TCRdb independently ran MiXCR on the 5' RACE reads; one entry per CDR3 protein. The sample records about 550,000 distinct CDR3 sequences, 15% to 20% being singletons. The chain uses TRBV5-4 and TRBJ2-1; 8 positions match TRBD2. Sequenced here: PBMCs, sampled 15 days after the yellow fever booster vaccination. The sequence derives from a man aged 25-45 years who received the YFV17D yellow fever vaccine. The CDR3 sequence: CASSLAEAGALDEQFF. The CDR3 bases are TGTGCCAGCAGCTTGGCCGAAGCGGGAGCTCTTGATGAGCAGTTCTTC.